Below, 17 T cell receptor beta chains from the same sample are listed, as sequenced in a study of beta chain features in type 1 diabetes. Expressed TCRB transcripts were sequenced because the entire RNA isolate underwent reverse transcription. Profiling relied on immunoSEQ multiplex PCR, and the TCRdb table lists in-frame clones only, not all of them. This table has under 450,000 clones, about 15% appearing once. Material: naive CD4+ T cells from blood. Source of these receptors: a man aged 25-40 years in good health.

The chain links TRBV7-3 to TRBJ2-5, with 7 bases lining up with TRBD2. The CDR3 runs 15 residues. In germline, CDR1 is SGHTA, CDR2 FQGTGA. The junction had 6 bases not matched to a gene; V was cut back by 2 bases and J by 3 bases. CDR3 nucleotides: TGTGCCAGCAGCTTAGGGCGGGAGAAGGAAGAGACCCAGTACTTC. Its protein is CASSLGREKEETQYF. Drawing the rest from reference TRBV7-3 and TRBJ2-5, the complete variable domain is GAGVSQTPSNKVTEKGKYVELRCDPISGHTALYWYRQSLGQGPEFLIYFQGTGAADDSGLPNDRFFAVRPEGSVSTLKIQRTERGDSAVYLCASSLGREKEETQYFGPGTRLLVL.

This clone turned up a few times. This chain connects TRBV7-8 to TRBJ2-3, with 13 bases identical to TRBD2. J gave up 6 bases and V 5 bases, and 5 bases lay outside the gene matches. The CDR3 has 15 residues. Per the germline V gene, CDR1 is SGHVS and CDR2 is FQNEAQ. The CDR3: CASSAGLAGSDTQYF. In DNA, the CDR3 is TGTGCCAGCAGCGCGGGACTAGCGGGGTCCGATACGCAGTATTTT.

On this clone: The same CDR3 also results from other DNA sequences found in this sample. This rearrangement joins TRBV9 to TRBJ2-7, with D maybe TRBD2 (5 bases). The length of the CDR3 is 14 residues. Looked up from germline, CDR1 is SGDLS and CDR2 is YYNGEE. V shed 0 bases and J shed 2 bases, with 9 bases lying between them. The CDR3 here is CASSVAGTTYEQYF. As DNA, the CDR3 is TGTGCCAGCAGCGTAGCGGGAACCACCTACGAGCAGTACTTC. The whole variable domain, remainder taken from reference TRBV9 and TRBJ2-7, is DSGVTQTPKHLITATGQRVTLRCSPRSGDLSVYWYQQSLDQGLQFLIQYYNGEERAKGNILERFSAQQFPDLHSELNLSSLELGDSALYFCASSVAGTTYEQYFGPGTRLTVT.

The rearrangement uses TRBV18 and TRBJ1-2; D gene unclear. CDR1 is KGHSH, CDR2 LQKENI, per germline. V lost 6 bases, J lost 6 bases, and 14 bases lay in between. CDR3 length: 13 amino acids. The CDR3 bases are TGTGCCAGCTCCATGGGCGCGGTGGATGGCTACACCTTC. This codes for CASSMGAVDGYTF.

This clone has just a few counts. This chain links TRBV29-1 with TRBJ1-1, with D unresolved. The germline V and J ends were trimmed by 4 bases and 10 bases, with 10 bases remaining between them. This CDR3 has 10 residues. Germline-derived CDR1 and CDR2 are SQVTM and ANQGSEA. In nucleotides, the CDR3 is TGCAGCGTTGCCGAATCCGGAGCTTTCTTT. Translation: CSVAESGAFF.

V is TRBV10-3 and J is TRBJ2-3; D is possibly TRBD1 or TRBD2 (5 bases each). Trimming took off 4 bases at V and 5 bases at J, with 13 bases between the two ends. CDR3 length equals 14 residues. Germline assignment: CDR1 ENHRY and CDR2 SYGVKD. This chain's CDR3 is CAISGPQRGDTQYF. The CDR3 DNA reads TGTGCCATCAGTGGTCCGCAGAGGGGAGATACGCAGTATTTT.

The chain combines TRBV6-6 with TRBJ1-1; 11 bases are shared with TRBD1. From germline, CDR1 is MNHNY and CDR2 SVGAGI (reference sequence). The CDR3 is 15 residues long. After removal of 5 bases from V and 8 bases from J, the junction contained 10 bases not matched to a gene. The CDR3 region is CASSLGQGGSREAFF. Written as DNA, the CDR3 is TGTGCCAGCAGTCTGGGACAGGGGGGGTCAAGGGAAGCTTTCTTT.

This clone has more than one count but fewer than ten. The rearrangement joins TRBV6-6 to TRBJ1-2; 7 bases map to TRBD1. Germline V CDR1 and CDR2: MNHNY, SVGAGI (reference sequence). The V gene end was trimmed by 4 bases and the J gene end by 6 bases; junction bases not matched to a gene: 5. The CDR3 runs 13 residues. DNA of the CDR3: TGTGCCAGCAGTTCGACAGGGCTGCATGGCTACACCTTC. Protein: CASSSTGLHGYTF.

The rearrangement joins TRBV7-2 to TRBJ1-6; 7 bases agree with TRBD1. The CDR3 sequence is 14 residues long. With 5 bases clipped from V and 11 bases from J, the junction kept 9 bases outside the gene matches. Germline CDR1 is SGHTA and CDR2 is FQGNSA. The CDR3 sequence: CASSIKTGSTPLHF. DNA for the CDR3: TGTGCCAGCAGCATAAAGACAGGGTCGACACCCCTCCACTTT.

There are a few counts of this clone. This chain uses TRBV4-3 with TRBJ1-5, with D possibly being TRBD1 (6 bases). The germline gives CDR1 LGHNA, CDR2 YSLEER. V was pared by 2 bases and J by 7 bases, with 15 bases between. This CDR3 spans 15 amino acids. The CDR3 nucleotides are TGCGCCAGCAGCCAAAGGGGGGCCCCAGGGCAGCCCCAGCATTTT. It codes for CASSQRGAPGQPQHF.

The CDR3: CASSDRTGPEAFF. CDR3 DNA sequence: TGTGCCAGCAGCGACCGGACAGGGCCCGAAGCTTTCTTT. The gene calls are TRBV28 and TRBJ1-1; 8 bases match TRBD1. The length of the CDR3 is 13 residues. The ends lost 6 bases at V and 8 bases at J; junction bases unmatched: 8. Germline CDR1 is MDHEN and CDR2 is SYDVKM. Together with reference TRBV28 and TRBJ1-1, the CDR3 gives the full variable domain: DVKVTQSSRYLVKRTGEKVFLECVQDMDHENMFWYRQDPGLGLRLIYFSYDVKMKEKGDIPEGYSVSREKKERFSLILESASTNQTSMYLCASSDRTGPEAFFGQGTRLTVV.

This clone has just a few counts. DNA for the CDR3: TGCGCCAGCAGCCAAACTGTGAGCTCCTACGAGCAGTACTTC. It specifies CASSQTVSSYEQYF. The V gene is TRBV4-3, the J gene TRBJ2-7; D unclear. V lost 2 bases, J lost 0 bases, and 8 bases lay in between. Germline lookup yields CDR1 LGHNA and CDR2 YSLEER. This CDR3 has 14 amino acids.

This clone was seen a handful of times. The chain is built from TRBV29-1 and TRBJ2-3, with 7 bases identical to TRBD1. V was pared by 6 bases and J by 2 bases, with 5 bases of the junction left unmatched. The CDR3 loop spans 13 amino acids. The germline CDR1 and CDR2 sequences are SQVTM and ANQGSEA. CDR3 sequence reads: CSVGTDPTDTQYF. CDR3 DNA sequence: TGCAGCGTAGGGACAGACCCCACAGATACGCAGTATTTT.

This clone was recorded a few times. V gene TRBV2 combines with J gene TRBJ2-1, with 14 positions matching TRBD2. After removal of 4 bases from V and 9 bases from J, the junction contained 5 bases not matched to a gene. The V gene's germline CDR1 is SNHLY and CDR2 FYNNEI. This CDR3 is built from 15 residues. The CDR3, as DNA: TGTGCCAGCAGTGCGACTAGCGGGGGGGCAAGTGAGCAGTTCTTC. It yields the protein CASSATSGGASEQFF. The variable domain in full, with the rest retrieved from reference TRBV2 and TRBJ2-1, is EPEVTQTPSHQVTQMGQEVILRCVPISNHLYFYWYRQILGQKVEFLVSFYNNEISEKSEIFDDQFSVERPDGSNFTLKIRSTKLEDSAMYFCASSATSGGASEQFFGPGTRLTVL.

The chain links TRBV29-1 to TRBJ1-2; 9 bases map to TRBD1. After removal of 7 bases from V and 2 bases from J, the junction contained 5 bases not matched to a gene. Germline V gene sequence: CDR1 SQVTM, CDR2 ANQGSEA. This CDR3 has 13 amino acids. The CDR3 is CSGRGQGNYGYTF. The CDR3 DNA reads TGCAGCGGACGGGGACAGGGAAACTATGGCTACACCTTC.

This chain uses TRBV2 with TRBJ2-2, with 13 bases fitting TRBD2. The V segment lost 0 bases and the J segment 2 bases; nucleotides outside the gene matches: 6. CDR1 is SNHLY and CDR2 is FYNNEI in the germline V gene. The CDR3 extends over 19 amino acids. CDR3 in amino acids: CASSEASGTSGANTGELFF. The CDR3 DNA follows: TGTGCCAGCAGTGAAGCCTCCGGGACTAGCGGGGCTAACACCGGGGAGCTGTTTTTT. Combining the CDR3 with reference TRBV2 and TRBJ2-2 gives the whole variable domain EPEVTQTPSHQVTQMGQEVILRCVPISNHLYFYWYRQILGQKVEFLVSFYNNEISEKSEIFDDQFSVERPDGSNFTLKIRSTKLEDSAMYFCASSEASGTSGANTGELFFGEGSRLTVL.

This chain uses TRBV30 with TRBJ1-1; 7 bases line up with TRBD1. Trimming took 5 bases from V and 6 from J; bases not matched to a gene: 6. Germline CDR1 reads GTSNPN; CDR2 reads SVGIG (reference sequence). The CDR3 loop spans 12 amino acids. The CDR3 loop reads CAWARQGAEAFF. The CDR3 DNA sequence: TGTGCCTGGGCACGACAGGGCGCTGAAGCTTTCTTT.